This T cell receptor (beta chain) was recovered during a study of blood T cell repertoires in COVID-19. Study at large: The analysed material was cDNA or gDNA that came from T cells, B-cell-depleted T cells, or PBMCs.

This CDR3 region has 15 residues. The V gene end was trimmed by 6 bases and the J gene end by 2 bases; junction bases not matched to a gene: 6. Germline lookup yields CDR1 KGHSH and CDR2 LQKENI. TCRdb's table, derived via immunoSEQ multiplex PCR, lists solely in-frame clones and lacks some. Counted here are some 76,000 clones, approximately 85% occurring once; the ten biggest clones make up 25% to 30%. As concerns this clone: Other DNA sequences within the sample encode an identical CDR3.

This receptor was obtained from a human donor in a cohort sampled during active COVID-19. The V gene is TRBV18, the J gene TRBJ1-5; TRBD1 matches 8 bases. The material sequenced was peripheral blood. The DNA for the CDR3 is TGTGCCAGCTCCCCCGGACAGGGAGGCAATCAGCCCCAGCATTTT. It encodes CASSPGQGGNQPQHF.